This TCR beta chain was documented in a study of blood T cell repertoires in COVID-19. Study-level background: Sources were T cells, B-cell-depleted T cells, or PBMCs; the material itself was cDNA or gDNA.

Sequencing used immunoSEQ multiplex PCR; TCRdb keeps in-frame clones, though not all of them. Among about 180,000 clones listed, roughly 86% were seen once. The origin of this receptor is a man in his forties with active or convalescent COVID-19. The material sequenced was peripheral blood.

The CDR3 sequence: CASAPIPDRVNTEAFF. CDR3 sequence (DNA): TGTGCCAGCGCCCCAATTCCGGACAGGGTGAACACTGAAGCTTTCTTT. The V call is TRBV7-8, the J call TRBJ1-1; the match to TRBD1 covers 8 bases. CDR1 is SGHVS and CDR2 is FQNEAQ in the germline V gene. There are 16 residues in the CDR3. With V trimmed by 8 bases and J by 0 bases, 11 bases remained unmatched.